What follows is one T cell receptor (beta chain) and its context. The sample is drawn from a study of OX40 agonist ivuxolimab in advanced cancers. Unmatched junction bases numbered 17, after V lost 4 bases and J lost 12 bases. Germline V gene data show CDR1 as LGHNT and CDR2 as FRNRAP. The length of the CDR3 is 16 residues. Sequencing used immunoSEQ multiplex PCR; TCRdb keeps in-frame clones, though not all of them. The sample has 65,000 to 80,000 clones, over 85% seen once. The source is an adult with an advanced solid tumor such as melanoma, head and neck, liver or kidney cancer. The specimen comprised CD4+ or CD8+ T cells sorted from blood, sampled in a trial of the OX40 agonist ivuxolimab. This chain uses TRBV12-5 with TRBJ2-1; 8 nucleotides line up with TRBD2. CDR3 bases: TGTGCTAGTGGTTGGGGACTTCCGGGAGGGGTCTTGAGGCAGTTCTTC. Its translation: CASGWGLPGGVLRQFF.